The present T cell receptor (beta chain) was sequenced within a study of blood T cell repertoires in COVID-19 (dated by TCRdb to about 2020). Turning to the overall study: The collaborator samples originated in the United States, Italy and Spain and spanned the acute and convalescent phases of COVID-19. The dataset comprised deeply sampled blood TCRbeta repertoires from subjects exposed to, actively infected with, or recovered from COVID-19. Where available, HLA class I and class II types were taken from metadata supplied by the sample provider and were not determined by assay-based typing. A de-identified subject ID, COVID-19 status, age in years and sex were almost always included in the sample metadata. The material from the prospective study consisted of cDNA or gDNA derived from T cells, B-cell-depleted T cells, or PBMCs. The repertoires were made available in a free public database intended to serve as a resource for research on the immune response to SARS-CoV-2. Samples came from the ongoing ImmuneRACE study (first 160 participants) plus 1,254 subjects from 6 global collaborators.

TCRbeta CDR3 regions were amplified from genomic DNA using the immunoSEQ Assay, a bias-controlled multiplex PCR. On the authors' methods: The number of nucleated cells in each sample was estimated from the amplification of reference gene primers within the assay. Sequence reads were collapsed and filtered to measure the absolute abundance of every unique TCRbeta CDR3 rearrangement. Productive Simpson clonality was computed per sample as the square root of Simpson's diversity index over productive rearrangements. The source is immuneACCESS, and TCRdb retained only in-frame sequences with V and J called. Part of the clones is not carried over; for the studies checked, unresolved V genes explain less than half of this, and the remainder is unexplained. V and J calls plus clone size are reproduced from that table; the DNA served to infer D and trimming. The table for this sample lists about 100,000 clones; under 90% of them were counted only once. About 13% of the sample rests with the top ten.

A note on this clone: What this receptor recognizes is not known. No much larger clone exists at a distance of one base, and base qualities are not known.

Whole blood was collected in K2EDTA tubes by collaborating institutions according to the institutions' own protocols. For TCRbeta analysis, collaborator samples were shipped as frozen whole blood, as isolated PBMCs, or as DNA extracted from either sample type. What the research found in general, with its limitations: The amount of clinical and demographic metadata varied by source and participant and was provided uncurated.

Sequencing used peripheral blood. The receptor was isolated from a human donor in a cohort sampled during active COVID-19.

This receptor carries the CDR3 CASSRGLAGNNEQFF. The nucleotides read TGTGCCAGCAGCCGGGGGCTAGCGGGAAACAATGAGCAGTTCTTC. The rearrangement joined TRBV7-2 to TRBJ2-1, and TRBD2 matches 9 of the central bases. Taken from cysteine to phenylalanine, the CDR3 has 15 residues. The only DNA kept is the CDR3, 45 bases in frame from the first base. CDR1 and CDR2 were assigned from the germline V gene as SGHTA and FQGNSA. Germline trimming amounts to 5 bases on V and 5 bases on J, with 7 as the count of junction bases outside the gene matches.